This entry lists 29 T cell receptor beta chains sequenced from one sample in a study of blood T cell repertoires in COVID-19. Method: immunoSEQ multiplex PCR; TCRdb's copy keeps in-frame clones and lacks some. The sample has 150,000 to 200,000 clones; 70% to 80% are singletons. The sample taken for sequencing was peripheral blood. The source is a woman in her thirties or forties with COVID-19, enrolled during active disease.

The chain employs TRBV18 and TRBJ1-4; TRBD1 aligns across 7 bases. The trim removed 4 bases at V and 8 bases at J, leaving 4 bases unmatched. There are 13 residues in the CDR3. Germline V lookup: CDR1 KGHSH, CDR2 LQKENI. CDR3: CASSHRDSEKLFF. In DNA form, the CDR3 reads TGTGCCAGCTCACACCGGGACAGCGAAAAACTGTTTTTT.

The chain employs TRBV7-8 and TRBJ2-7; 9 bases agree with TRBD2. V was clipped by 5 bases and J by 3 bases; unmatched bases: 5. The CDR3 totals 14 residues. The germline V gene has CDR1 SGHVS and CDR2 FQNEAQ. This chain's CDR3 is CASSAGGGNYEQYF. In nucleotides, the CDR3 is TGTGCCAGCAGCGCGGGGGGGGGAAACTACGAGCAGTACTTC. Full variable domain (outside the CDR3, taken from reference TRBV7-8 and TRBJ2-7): GAGVSQSPRYKVAKRGQDVALRCDPISGHVSLFWYQQALGQGPEFLTYFQNEAQLDKSGLPSDRFFAERPEGSVSTLKIQRTQQEDSAVYLCASSAGGGNYEQYFGPGTRLTVT.

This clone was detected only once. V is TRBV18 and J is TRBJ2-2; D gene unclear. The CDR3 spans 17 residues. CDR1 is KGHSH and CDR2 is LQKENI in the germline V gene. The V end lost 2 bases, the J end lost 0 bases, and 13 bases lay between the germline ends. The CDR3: CASSPIQADANTGELFF. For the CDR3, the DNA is TGTGCCAGCTCACCAATTCAGGCAGACGCGAACACCGGGGAGCTGTTTTTT.

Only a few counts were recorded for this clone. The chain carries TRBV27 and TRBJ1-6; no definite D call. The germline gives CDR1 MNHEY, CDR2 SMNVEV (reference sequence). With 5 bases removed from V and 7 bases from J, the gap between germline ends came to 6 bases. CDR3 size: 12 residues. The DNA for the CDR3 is TGTGCCAGCAGTATTATAAATTCACCCCTCCACTTT. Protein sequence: CASSIINSPLHF.

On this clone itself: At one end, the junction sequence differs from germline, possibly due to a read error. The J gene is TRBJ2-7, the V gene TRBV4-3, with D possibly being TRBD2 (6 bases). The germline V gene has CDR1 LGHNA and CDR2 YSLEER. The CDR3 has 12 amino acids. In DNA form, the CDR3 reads TGCGCCAGCAGCCAAGGGAGGGCCGCTCTTCACTTC. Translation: CASSQGRAALHF.

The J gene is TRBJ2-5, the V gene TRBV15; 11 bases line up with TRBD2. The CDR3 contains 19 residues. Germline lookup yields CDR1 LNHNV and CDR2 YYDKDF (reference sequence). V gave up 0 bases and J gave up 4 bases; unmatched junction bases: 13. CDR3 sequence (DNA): TGTGCCACCAGCAGAGATCTTATGCTAGCGGGGGGTCTGGGAGAGACCCAGTACTTC. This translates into CATSRDLMLAGGLGETQYF.

In nucleotides, the CDR3 is TGTGCCAGCTCAACCGACAGGGGATCCTACGAGCAGTACTTC. Protein product: CASSTDRGSYEQYF. The chain is built from TRBV18 and TRBJ2-7; 8 bases align to TRBD1. Trimming at V came to 5 bases and at J to 1 base, leaving 4 bases not matched to a gene. The CDR3 spans 14 residues. Per the germline V gene, CDR1 is KGHSH and CDR2 is LQKENI.

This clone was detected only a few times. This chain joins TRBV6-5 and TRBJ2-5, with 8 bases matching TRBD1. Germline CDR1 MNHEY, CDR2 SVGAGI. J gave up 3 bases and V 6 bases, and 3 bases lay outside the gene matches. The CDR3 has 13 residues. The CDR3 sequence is CASRPGQEETQYF. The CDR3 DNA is TGTGCCAGCAGACCGGGACAGGAAGAGACCCAGTACTTC.

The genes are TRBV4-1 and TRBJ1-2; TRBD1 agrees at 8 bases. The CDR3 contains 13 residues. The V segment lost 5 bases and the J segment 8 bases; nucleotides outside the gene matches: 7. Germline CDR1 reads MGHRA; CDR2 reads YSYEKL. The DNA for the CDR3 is TGCGCCAGCAGCACCCTGACAGGGGAAGGCTACACCTTC. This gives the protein CASSTLTGEGYTF.

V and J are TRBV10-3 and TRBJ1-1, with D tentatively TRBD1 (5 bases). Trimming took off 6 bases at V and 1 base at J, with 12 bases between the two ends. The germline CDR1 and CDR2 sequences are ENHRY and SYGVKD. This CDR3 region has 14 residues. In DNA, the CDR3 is TGTGCCATCAGAACTACTGACAGGAACACTGAAGCTTTCTTT. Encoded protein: CAIRTTDRNTEAFF.

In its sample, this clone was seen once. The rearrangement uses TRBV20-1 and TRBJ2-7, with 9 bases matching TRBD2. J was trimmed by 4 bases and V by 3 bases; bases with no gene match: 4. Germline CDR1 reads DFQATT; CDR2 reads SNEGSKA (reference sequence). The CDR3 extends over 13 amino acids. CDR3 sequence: CSASSAGGYEQYF. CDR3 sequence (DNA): TGCAGTGCTAGTTCAGCGGGAGGTTACGAGCAGTACTTC.

For the CDR3, the DNA is TGTGCCTGGAGTCCCGACAGGGGGCATTTTTTTGAGCAGTTCTTC. Translation gives CAWSPDRGHFFEQFF. The chain links TRBV30 to TRBJ2-1; 10 nucleotides agree with TRBD1. This CDR3 spans 15 amino acids. Per germline, CDR1 GTSNPN and CDR2 SVGIG (reference sequence). V shed 2 bases and J 9 bases; nucleotides not matched to a gene: 10.

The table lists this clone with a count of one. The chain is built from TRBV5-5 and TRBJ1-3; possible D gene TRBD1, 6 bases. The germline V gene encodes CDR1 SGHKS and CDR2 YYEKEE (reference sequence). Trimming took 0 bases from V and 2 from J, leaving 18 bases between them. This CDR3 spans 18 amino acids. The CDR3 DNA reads TGTGCCAGCAGCTTGGGGGGGCCCACGGGCCACCCTGGAAACACCATATATTTT. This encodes CASSLGGPTGHPGNTIYF.

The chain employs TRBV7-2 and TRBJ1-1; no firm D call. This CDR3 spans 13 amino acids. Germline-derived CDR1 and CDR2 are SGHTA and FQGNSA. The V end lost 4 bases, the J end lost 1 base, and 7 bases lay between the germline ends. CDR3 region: CASSWSENTEAFF. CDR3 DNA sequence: TGTGCCAGCAGCTGGAGTGAGAACACTGAAGCTTTCTTT.

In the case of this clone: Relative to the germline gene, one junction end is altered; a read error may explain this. Here the CDR3 DNA reads TGTGCCTGGAAACCCGGGACAGGGTCTTGGAGGCTCAACTTT. Its translation is CAWKPGTGSWRLNF. The J gene is TRBJ1-6, the V gene TRBV30, with 9 bases matching TRBD1. Germline CDR1 reads GTSNPN; CDR2 reads SVGIG (reference sequence). This CDR3 spans 14 amino acids.

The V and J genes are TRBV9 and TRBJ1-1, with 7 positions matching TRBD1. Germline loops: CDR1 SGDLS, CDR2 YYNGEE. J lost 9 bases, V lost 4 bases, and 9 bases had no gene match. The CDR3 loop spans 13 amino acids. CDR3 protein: CASSPRQGFQAFF. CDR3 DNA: TGTGCCAGCAGCCCCCGACAGGGTTTCCAAGCTTTCTTT. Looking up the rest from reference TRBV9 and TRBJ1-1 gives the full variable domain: DSGVTQTPKHLITATGQRVTLRCSPRSGDLSVYWYQQSLDQGLQFLIQYYNGEERAKGNILERFSAQQFPDLHSELNLSSLELGDSALYFCASSPRQGFQAFFGQGTRLTVV.

The DNA for the CDR3 is TGTGCCAGCAGTTTAAGTCGGGGGTTCCCAAATTCACCCCTCCACTTT. Translation: CASSLSRGFPNSPLHF. The chain recombines TRBV27 with TRBJ1-6, with TRBD1 as a possible D gene (5 bases). Deletions cut 2 bases from V and 7 bases from J, with 15 bases between. Germline CDR1 MNHEY, CDR2 SMNVEV (reference sequence). This CDR3 is 16 amino acids long.

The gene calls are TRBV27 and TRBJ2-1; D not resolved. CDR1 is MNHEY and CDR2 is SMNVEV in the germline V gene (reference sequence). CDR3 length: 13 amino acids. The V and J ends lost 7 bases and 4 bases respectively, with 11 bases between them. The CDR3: CASIRFVYNEQFF. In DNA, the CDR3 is TGTGCCAGCATTCGTTTCGTGTACAATGAGCAGTTCTTC.

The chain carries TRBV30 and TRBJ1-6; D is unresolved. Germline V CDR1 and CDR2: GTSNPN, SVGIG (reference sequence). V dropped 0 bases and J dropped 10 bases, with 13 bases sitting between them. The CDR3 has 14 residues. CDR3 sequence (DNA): TGTGCCTGGAGTGTCCCAAAGGGAGGCTCACCCCTCCACTTT. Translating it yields CAWSVPKGGSPLHF.

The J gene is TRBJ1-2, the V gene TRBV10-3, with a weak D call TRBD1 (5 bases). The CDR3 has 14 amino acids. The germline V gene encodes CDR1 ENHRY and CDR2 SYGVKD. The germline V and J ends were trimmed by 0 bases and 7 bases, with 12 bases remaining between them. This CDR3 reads CAISESKGRAGYTF. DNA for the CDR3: TGTGCCATCAGTGAGTCGAAAGGCAGGGCTGGCTACACCTTC.

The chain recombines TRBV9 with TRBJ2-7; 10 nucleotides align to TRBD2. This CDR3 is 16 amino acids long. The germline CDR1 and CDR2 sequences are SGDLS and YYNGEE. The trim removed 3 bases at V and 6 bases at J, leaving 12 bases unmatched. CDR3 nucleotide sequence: TGTGCCAGCAGCGCCCAGACTAGCGGGTCTCCGTCCGAGCAGTACTTC. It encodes CASSAQTSGSPSEQYF.

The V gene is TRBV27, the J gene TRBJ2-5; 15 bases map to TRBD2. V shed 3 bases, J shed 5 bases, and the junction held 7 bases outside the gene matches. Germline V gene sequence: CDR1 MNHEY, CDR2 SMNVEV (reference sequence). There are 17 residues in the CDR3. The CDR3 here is CASSFLGTSGRSETQYF. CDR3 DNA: TGTGCCAGCAGTTTTCTAGGGACTAGCGGGAGGTCTGAGACCCAGTACTTC.

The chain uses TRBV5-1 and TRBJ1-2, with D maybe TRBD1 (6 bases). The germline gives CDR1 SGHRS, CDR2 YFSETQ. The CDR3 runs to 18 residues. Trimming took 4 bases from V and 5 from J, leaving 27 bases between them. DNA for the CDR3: TGCGCCAGCAGCCCTACAGGGTATCCCCTCCAGGATATTTATGGCTACACCTTC. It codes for CASSPTGYPLQDIYGYTF.

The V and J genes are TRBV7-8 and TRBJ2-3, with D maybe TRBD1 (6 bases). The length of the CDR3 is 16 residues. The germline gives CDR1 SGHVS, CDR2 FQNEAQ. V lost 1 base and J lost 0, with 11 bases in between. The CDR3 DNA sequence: TGTGCCAGCAGCTTAGTTTTGACAGGCAGCACAGATACGCAGTATTTT. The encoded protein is CASSLVLTGSTDTQYF.

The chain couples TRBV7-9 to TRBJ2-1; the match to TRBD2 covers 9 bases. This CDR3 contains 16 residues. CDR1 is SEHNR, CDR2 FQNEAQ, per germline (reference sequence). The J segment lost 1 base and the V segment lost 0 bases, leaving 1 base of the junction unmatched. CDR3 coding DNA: TGTGCCAGCAGCTTAGCGAGCGGGGGGTCCTACAATGAGCAGTTCTTC. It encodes CASSLASGGSYNEQFF.

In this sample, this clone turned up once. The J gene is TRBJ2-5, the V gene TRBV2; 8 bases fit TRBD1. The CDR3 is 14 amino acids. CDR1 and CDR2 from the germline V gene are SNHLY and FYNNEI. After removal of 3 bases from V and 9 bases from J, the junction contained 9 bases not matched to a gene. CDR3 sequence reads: CASSDLDRAGAQYF. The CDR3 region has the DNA TGTGCCAGCAGTGACCTGGACAGGGCCGGGGCCCAGTACTTC.

CDR3 sequence (DNA): TGCGCCAGCAGTCAATCGACACAAACGTTTGGCACTGAAGCTTTCTTT. It codes for CASSQSTQTFGTEAFF. This sequence joins TRBV23-1 and TRBJ1-1, with D unclear. TRBV23-1 is labeled an ORF, and its function is uncertain. The CDR3 spans 16 residues. V gave up 0 bases and J gave up 4 bases, with 15 bases separating them.

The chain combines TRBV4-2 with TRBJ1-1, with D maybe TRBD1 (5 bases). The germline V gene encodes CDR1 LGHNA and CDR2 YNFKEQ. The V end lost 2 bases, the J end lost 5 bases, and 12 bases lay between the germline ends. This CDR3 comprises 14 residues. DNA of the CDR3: TGTGCCAGCAGCCAACCACTGGGGCAAACTGAAGCTTTCTTT. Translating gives CASSQPLGQTEAFF.

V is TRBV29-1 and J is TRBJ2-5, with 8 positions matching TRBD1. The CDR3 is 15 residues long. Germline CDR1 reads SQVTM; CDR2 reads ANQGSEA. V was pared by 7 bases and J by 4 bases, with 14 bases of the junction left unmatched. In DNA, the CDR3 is TGCAGCGCGGAACCACGGACAGGGAACGGAGAGACCCAGTACTTC. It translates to CSAEPRTGNGETQYF.